This is a list of T cell receptor beta chains from one sample in a study of blood T cell repertoires in COVID-19. TCRdb's copy holds only in-frame clones and misses some; the assay was immunoSEQ multiplex PCR. The table records around 280,000 clones, roughly 90% of them present only once. Material: PBMCs or T cells enriched from blood (not recorded which). Receptor source: a young woman with acute COVID-19. CDR3s include the opening cysteine and the closing phenylalanine or tryptophan. The D gene is left open where the match is weak. Clone size appears in some rows only: once, few, many, or a class for an expanded clone.

j_call clone_size v_call d_call cdr3_nt cdr3_aa
TRBJ2-5 - TRBV5-1 - TGCGCCAGCAGCTTGGGGCACACCGGGCAAGAGACCCAGTACTTC CASSLGHTGQETQYF
TRBJ2-3 - TRBV30 - TGTGCCTGGGAGCTGATGAGTACAGATACGCAGTATTTT CAWELMSTDTQYF
TRBJ2-1 - TRBV4-2 TRBD2 TGTGCCAGCAGCTTCATGACTAGCGGGAGTGGGGATGAGCAGTTCTTC CASSFMTSGSGDEQFF
TRBJ2-7 - TRBV29-1 - TGCAGCGTTGAAGATCTATTCGGGAAAACCTACGAGCAGTACTTC CSVEDLFGKTYEQYF
TRBJ2-2 - TRBV5-1 TRBD2 TGCGCCAGCAGCGAGACTAGCGGGAACACCGGGGAGCTGTTTTTT CASSETSGNTGELFF
TRBJ1-2 - TRBV27 TRBD1 TGTGCCAGCAGAAACCTCCGGGACAGGGCCTATGGCTACACCTTC CASRNLRDRAYGYTF
TRBJ2-1 - TRBV7-9 TRBD1 TGTGCCAGCAGCTCAACAGGGGGTTCCTACAATGAGCAGTTCTTC CASSSTGGSYNEQFF
TRBJ1-2 once TRBV5-8 TRBD1 TGTGCCAGCAGCTTGGTTTCGGACAGGGGGTATCGCTACACCTTC CASSLVSDRGYRYTF
TRBJ2-5 - TRBV5-6 TRBD2 TGTGCCAGCAGCTTGGCGGGGGGGACTGGAGAGACCCAGTACTTC CASSLAGGTGETQYF
TRBJ2-7 - TRBV24-1 - TGTGCCACCAGTGACCAGGACAAGACGGGCTCCTACGAGCAGTACTTC CATSDQDKTGSYEQYF
TRBJ1-3 - TRBV30 - TGTGCCTGGAGGTTAACCGGGACATCCTCTGGAAACACCATATATTTT CAWRLTGTSSGNTIYF
TRBJ2-7 - TRBV10-3 TRBD1 TGTGCCATCAGCGCCGGGACAGGGAGCTACGAGCAGTACTTC CAISAGTGSYEQYF
TRBJ2-3 once TRBV19 - TGTGCCAGTAGTTGGCGGGAATCAGCCACAGATACGCAGTATTTT CASSWRESATDTQYF
TRBJ2-7 once TRBV4-2 TRBD2 TGTGCCAGCAGCCAAGGGACTAGCGAGACTTATTACGAGCAGTACTTC CASSQGTSETYYEQYF
TRBJ1-5 - TRBV30 - TGTGCCTGGAGCCGGGACACTAATCAGCCCCAGCATTTT CAWSRDTNQPQHF
TRBJ2-5 - TRBV5-1 TRBD1 TGCGCCAGCAGCTTCCAAGTTACAGGGGGCCAGGAGACCCAGTACTTC CASSFQVTGGQETQYF
TRBJ2-6 - TRBV2 TRBD1 TGTGCCAGCAGAGACAGGGCGGCTGGGGCCAACGTCCTGACTTTC CASRDRAAGANVLTF
TRBJ1-2 few TRBV28 - TGTGCCAGCAGTTTGGCTAGTAGCTATGGCTACACCTTC CASSLASSYGYTF
TRBJ2-7 - TRBV28 - TGTGCCAGCAGTCTACCTTCACAGGGAAATCCTTACGAGCAGTACTTC CASSLPSQGNPYEQYF
TRBJ1-1 - TRBV11-3 TRBD1 TGTGCCAGCAGTCAAACAGGGGGTGAAGCTTTCTTT CASSQTGGEAFF
TRBJ2-3 - TRBV3-1/TRBV3-2 TRBD2 TGTGCCAGCAGCCAAAACCCAGCGGGAGGGACGGATACGCAGTATTTT CASSQNPAGGTDTQYF
TRBJ2-7 - TRBV4-1 - TGCGCCAGCAGCCAAGGCCCCGGACAGAGCTACGAGCAGTACTTC CASSQGPGQSYEQYF
TRBJ1-1 few TRBV6-5 - TGTGCCAGCAGTTACGGGGGCGTTGAAGCTTTCTTT CASSYGGVEAFF
TRBJ2-7 - TRBV6-5 TRBD2 TGTGCCAACCTCGGGACTAGTTCTCTGTACGAGCAGTACTTC CANLGTSSLYEQYF
TRBJ2-1 - TRBV10-1 TRBD1 TGCGCCAGCAGCGCCCCGGGACAGGGGACTTATGAGCAGTTCTTC CASSAPGQGTYEQFF
TRBJ1-5 - TRBV28 TRBD1 TGTGCCTCCGGGACAGCCCCCAATCAGCCCCAGCATTTT CASGTAPNQPQHF
TRBJ2-1 - TRBV4-3 TRBD2 TGCGCCAGCAGCCAAGATCGGACTAGCGGGAGGTTTGAGCAGTTCTTC CASSQDRTSGRFEQFF
TRBJ2-2 few TRBV30 TRBD1 TGTGCCTGGAGTGTACAGGGGGTACACACCGGGGAGCTGTTTTTT CAWSVQGVHTGELFF
TRBJ1-1 - TRBV4-3 - TGCGCCAGCAGCCTCGGGATGAACACTGAAGCTTTCTTT CASSLGMNTEAFF
TRBJ1-1 - TRBV2 - TGTGCCAGCAGGGACCAGACAGGAGAGAACACTGAAGCTTTCTTT CASRDQTGENTEAFF
TRBJ1-1 - TRBV5-6 - TGTGCCAGCAGCTCGAGAAGAAACACTGAAGCTTTCTTT CASSSRRNTEAFF
TRBJ2-7 - TRBV5-5 TRBD2 TGTGCCAGCAGCGGCCGCCCCTCTGCGGGAGGCTCCTACGAGCAGTACTTC CASSGRPSAGGSYEQYF
TRBJ1-5 - TRBV6-6 - TGTGCCAGCAGTTACACCCACAGGGGCAATCAGCCCCAGCATTTT CASSYTHRGNQPQHF
TRBJ2-3 - TRBV5-1 TRBD2 TGCGCCAGCGGGGGGACTAGCGGGATTAGCACAGATACGCAGTATTTT CASGGTSGISTDTQYF
TRBJ2-7 - TRBV15 TRBD2 TGTGCCACCAGCAGACGACCTAGCGGGAAAAACTACGAGCAGTACTTC CATSRRPSGKNYEQYF
TRBJ2-1 - TRBV4-2 TRBD1 TGTGCCAGCAGCCAAGATCAGTCAGGGGGACGTGAGCAGTTCTTC CASSQDQSGGREQFF
TRBJ2-7 - TRBV28 TRBD2 TGTGCCAGCAGTTTCGGGACTAGCGGGTCCTACGAGCAGTACTTC CASSFGTSGSYEQYF
TRBJ2-3 - TRBV19 - TGTGCCAGTAGTATAGGACTCACGACAGATACGCAGTATTTT CASSIGLTTDTQYF
TRBJ2-1 - TRBV3-1/TRBV3-2 TRBD2 TGTGCCAGCAGCCAATCGTTAGCGGGAAACTACAATGAGCAGTTCTTC CASSQSLAGNYNEQFF
TRBJ2-7 - TRBV2 - TGTGCCAGCATTCGGGAGCGCGGAGGCTACGAGCAGTACTTC CASIRERGGYEQYF
TRBJ2-1 once TRBV7-8 TRBD2 TGTGCCAGCAGCCGGGGGACTAGGGCTGAGCAGTTCTTC CASSRGTRAEQFF
TRBJ1-5 - TRBV7-9 - TGTGCCAGCAGCTTTTTTGGGTCCTTGATAGCACCATACAATCAGCCCCAGCATTTT CASSFFGSLIAPYNQPQHF
TRBJ2-7 - TRBV6-1 - TGTGCCAGCAGTCAAGGGCTGACTAGGGGATCCTACGAGCAGTACTTC CASSQGLTRGSYEQYF
TRBJ1-4 - TRBV11-2 - TGTGCCAGCAGCCACCGTCGGCGGATTAATGAAAAACTGTTTTTT CASSHRRRINEKLFF
TRBJ2-3 once TRBV7-9 - TGTGCCAGCAGAGAGCGGATCACAGATACGCAGTATTTT CASRERITDTQYF
TRBJ1-2 - TRBV5-5 - TGTGCCAGCAGCGAGTACAGAGTTTCTAACTATGGCTACACCTTC CASSEYRVSNYGYTF